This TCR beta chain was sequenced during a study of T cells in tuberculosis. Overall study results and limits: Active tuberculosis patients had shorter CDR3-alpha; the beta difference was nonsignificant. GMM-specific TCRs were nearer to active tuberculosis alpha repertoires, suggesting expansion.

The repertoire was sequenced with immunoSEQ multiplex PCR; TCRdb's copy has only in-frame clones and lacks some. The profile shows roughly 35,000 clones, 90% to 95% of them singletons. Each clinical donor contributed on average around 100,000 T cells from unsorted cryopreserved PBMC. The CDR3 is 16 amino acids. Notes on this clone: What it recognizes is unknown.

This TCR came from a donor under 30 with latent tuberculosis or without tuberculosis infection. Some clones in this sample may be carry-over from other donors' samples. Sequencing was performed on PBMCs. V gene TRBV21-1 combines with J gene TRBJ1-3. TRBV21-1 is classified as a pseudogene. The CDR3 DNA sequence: TGTGCCAGCAGCACTCTGGGACTGATCTCTGGAAACACCATATATTTT. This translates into CASSTLGLISGNTIYF.